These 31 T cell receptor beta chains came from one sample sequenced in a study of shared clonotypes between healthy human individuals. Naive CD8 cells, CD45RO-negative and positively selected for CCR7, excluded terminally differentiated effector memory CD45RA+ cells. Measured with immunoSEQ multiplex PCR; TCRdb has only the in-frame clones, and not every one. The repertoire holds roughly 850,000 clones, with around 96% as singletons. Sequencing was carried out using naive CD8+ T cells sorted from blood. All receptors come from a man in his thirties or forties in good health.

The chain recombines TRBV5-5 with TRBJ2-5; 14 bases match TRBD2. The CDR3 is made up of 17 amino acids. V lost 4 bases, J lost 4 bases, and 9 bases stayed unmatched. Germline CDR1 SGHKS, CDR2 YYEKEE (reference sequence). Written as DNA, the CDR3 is TGTGCCAGCAGCATAGGACTAGCGGGAGGTCTTGCAGAGACCCAGTACTTC. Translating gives CASSIGLAGGLAETQYF.

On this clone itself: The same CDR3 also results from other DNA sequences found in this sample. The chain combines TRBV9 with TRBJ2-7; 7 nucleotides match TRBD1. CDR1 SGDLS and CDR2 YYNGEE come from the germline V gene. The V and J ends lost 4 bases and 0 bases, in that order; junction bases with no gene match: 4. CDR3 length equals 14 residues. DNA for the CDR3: TGTGCCAGCAGCCCCCGGACAGGCTCCTACGAGCAGTACTTC. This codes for CASSPRTGSYEQYF.

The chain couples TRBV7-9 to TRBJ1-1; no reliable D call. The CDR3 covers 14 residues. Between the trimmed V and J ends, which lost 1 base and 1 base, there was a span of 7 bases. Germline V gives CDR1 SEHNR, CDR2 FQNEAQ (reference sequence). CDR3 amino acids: CASSLVLENTEAFF. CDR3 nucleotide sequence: TGTGCCAGCAGCTTAGTCTTGGAGAACACTGAAGCTTTCTTT. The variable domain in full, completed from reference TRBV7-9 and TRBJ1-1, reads DTGVSQNPRHKITKRGQNVTFRCDPISEHNRLYWYRQTLGQGPEFLTYFQNEAQLEKSRLLSDRFSAERPKGSFSTLEIQRTEQGDSAMYLCASSLVLENTEAFFGQGTRLTVV.

The CDR3 region has the DNA TGTGCCAGCTCACCCGAAGGGGGGCGAAATCCGAATGAGCAGTTCTTC. Encoded protein: CASSPEGGRNPNEQFF. This chain connects TRBV18 to TRBJ2-1; D may correspond to TRBD1 or TRBD2 (6 bases each). Trimming took off 3 bases at V and 7 bases at J, with 19 bases between the two ends. This CDR3 spans 16 amino acids. The V gene's germline CDR1 is KGHSH and CDR2 LQKENI.

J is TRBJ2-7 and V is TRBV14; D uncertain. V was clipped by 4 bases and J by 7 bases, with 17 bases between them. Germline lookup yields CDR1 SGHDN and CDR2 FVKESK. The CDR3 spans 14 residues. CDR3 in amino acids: CASSPRVGVGEQYF. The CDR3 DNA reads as TGTGCCAGCAGCCCCCGGGTTGGGGTGGGAGAGCAGTACTTC.

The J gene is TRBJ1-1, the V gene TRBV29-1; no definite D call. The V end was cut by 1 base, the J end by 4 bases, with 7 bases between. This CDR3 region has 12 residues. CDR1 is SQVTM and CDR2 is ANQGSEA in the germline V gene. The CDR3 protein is CSVEANTTEAFF. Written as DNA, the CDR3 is TGCAGCGTTGAAGCGAACACCACTGAAGCTTTCTTT.

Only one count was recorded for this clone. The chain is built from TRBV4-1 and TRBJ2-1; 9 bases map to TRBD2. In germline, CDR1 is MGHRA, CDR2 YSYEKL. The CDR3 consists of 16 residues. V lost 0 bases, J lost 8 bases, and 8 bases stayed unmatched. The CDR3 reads CASSQELWTSVDEQFF. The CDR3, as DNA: TGCGCCAGCAGCCAAGAATTGTGGACTAGCGTCGATGAGCAGTTCTTC.

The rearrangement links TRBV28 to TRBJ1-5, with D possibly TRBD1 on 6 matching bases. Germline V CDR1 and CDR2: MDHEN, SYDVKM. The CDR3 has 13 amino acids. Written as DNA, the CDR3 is TGTGGACCGGGACACGCTCTTAATCAGCCCCAGCATTTT. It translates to CGPGHALNQPQHF. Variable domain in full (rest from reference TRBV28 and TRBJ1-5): DVKVTQSSRYLVKRTGEKVFLECVQDMDHENMFWYRQDPGLGLRLIYFSYDVKMKEKGDIPEGYSVSREKKERFSLILESASTNQTSMYLCGPGHALNQPQHFGDGTRLSIL.

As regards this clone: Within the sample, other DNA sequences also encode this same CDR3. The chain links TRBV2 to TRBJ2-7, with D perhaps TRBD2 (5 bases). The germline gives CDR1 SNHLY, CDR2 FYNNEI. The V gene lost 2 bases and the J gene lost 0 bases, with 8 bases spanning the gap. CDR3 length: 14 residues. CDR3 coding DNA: TGTGCCAGCAGTGAATCTGGGAGCTCCTACGAGCAGTACTTC. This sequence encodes CASSESGSSYEQYF.

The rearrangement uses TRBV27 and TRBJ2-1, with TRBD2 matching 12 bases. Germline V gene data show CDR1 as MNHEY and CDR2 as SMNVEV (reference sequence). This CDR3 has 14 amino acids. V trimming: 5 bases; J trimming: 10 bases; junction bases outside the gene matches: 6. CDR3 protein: CASSHGTSGREQFF. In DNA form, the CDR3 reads TGTGCCAGCAGTCACGGGACTAGCGGGCGCGAGCAGTTCTTC.

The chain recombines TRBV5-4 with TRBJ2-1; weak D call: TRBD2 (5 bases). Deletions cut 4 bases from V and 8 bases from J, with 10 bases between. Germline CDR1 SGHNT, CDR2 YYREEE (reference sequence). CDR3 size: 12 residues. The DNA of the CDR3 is TGTGCCAGCAGCCCTCTAGCCGATGAGCAGTTCTTC. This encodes CASSPLADEQFF.

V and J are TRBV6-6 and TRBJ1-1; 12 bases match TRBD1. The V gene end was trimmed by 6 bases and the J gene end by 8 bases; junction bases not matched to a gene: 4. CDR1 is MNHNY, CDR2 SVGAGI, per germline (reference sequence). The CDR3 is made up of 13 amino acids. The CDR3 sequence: CASRPGQGAEAFF. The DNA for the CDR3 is TGTGCCAGCAGACCGGGACAGGGGGCGGAAGCTTTCTTT.

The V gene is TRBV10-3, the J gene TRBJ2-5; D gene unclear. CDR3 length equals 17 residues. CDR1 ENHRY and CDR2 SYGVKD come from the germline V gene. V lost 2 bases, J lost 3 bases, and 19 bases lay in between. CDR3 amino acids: CAISEPASLAGKETQYF. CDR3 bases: TGTGCCATCAGTGAGCCTGCGTCACTGGCAGGAAAAGAGACCCAGTACTTC.

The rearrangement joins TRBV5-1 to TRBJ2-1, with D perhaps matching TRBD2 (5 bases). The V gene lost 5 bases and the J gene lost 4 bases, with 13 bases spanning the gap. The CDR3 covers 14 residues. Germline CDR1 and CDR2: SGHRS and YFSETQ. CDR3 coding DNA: TGCGCCAGCAGAAGTGCGGGCCCATACAATGAGCAGTTCTTC. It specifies CASRSAGPYNEQFF. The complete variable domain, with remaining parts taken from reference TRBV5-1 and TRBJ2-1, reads KAGVTQTPRYLIKTRGQQVTLSCSPISGHRSVSWYQQTPGQGLQFLFEYFSETQRNKGNFPGRFSGRQFSNSRSEMNVSTLELGDSALYLCASRSAGPYNEQFFGPGTRLTVL.

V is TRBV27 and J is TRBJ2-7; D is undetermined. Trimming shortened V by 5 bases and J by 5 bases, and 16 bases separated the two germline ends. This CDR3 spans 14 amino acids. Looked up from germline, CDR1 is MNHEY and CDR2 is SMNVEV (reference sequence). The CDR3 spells CASSPGVGTHEQYF. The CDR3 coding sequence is TGTGCCAGCAGTCCAGGAGTCGGAACCCACGAGCAGTACTTC.

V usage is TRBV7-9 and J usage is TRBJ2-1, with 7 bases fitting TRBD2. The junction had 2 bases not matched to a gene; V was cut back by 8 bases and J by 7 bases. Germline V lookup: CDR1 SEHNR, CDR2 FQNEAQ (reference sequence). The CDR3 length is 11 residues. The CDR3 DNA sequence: TGTGCCAGCCGAGCGGGGAATGAGCAGTTCTTC. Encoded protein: CASRAGNEQFF.

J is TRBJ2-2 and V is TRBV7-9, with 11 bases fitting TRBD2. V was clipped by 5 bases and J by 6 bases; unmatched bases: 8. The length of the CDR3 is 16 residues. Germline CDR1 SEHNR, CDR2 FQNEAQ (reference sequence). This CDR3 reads CASSVLAGGPPGELFF. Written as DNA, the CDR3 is TGTGCCAGCAGCGTTTTAGCGGGAGGGCCCCCCGGGGAGCTGTTTTTT.

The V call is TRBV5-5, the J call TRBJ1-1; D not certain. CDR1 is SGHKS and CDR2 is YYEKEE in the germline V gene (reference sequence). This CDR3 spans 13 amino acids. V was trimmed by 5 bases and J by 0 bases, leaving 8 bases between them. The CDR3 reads CASRGGVNTEAFF. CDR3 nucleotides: TGTGCCAGCAGGGGTGGGGTGAACACTGAAGCTTTCTTT. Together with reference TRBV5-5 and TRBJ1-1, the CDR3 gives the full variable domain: DAGVTQSPTHLIKTRGQQVTLRCSPISGHKSVSWYQQVLGQGPQFIFQYYEKEERGRGNFPDRFSARQFPNYSSELNVNALLLGDSALYLCASRGGVNTEAFFGQGTRLTVV.

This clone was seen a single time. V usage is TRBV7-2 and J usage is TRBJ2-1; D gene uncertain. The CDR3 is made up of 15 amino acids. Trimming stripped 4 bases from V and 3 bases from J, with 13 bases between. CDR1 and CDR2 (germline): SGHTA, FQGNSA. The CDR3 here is CASSSPPESYNEQFF. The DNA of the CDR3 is TGTGCCAGCAGCTCCCCCCCCGAGAGCTACAATGAGCAGTTCTTC.

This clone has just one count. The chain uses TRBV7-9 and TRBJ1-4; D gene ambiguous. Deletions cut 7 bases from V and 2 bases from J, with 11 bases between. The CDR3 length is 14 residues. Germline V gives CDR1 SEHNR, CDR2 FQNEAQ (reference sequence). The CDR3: CASKKTETNEKLFF. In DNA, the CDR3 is TGTGCCAGCAAGAAGACGGAGACTAATGAAAAACTGTTTTTT.

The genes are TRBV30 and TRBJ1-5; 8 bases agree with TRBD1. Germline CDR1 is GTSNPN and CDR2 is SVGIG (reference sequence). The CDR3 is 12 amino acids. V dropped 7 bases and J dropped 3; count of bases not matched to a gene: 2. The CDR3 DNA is TGTGCCTTACAGGGGGACAATCAGCCCCAGCATTTT. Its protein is CALQGDNQPQHF. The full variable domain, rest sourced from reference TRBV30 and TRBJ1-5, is SQTIHQWPATLVQPVGSPLSLECTVEGTSNPNLYWYRQAAGRGLQLLFYSVGIGQISSEVPQNLSASRPQDRQFILSSKKLLLSDSGFYLCALQGDNQPQHFGDGTRLSIL.

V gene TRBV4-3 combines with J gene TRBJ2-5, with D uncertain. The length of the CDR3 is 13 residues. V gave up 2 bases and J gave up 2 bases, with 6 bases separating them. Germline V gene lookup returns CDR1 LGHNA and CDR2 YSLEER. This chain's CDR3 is CASSQQYQETQYF. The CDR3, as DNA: TGCGCCAGCAGCCAACAATATCAAGAGACCCAGTACTTC.

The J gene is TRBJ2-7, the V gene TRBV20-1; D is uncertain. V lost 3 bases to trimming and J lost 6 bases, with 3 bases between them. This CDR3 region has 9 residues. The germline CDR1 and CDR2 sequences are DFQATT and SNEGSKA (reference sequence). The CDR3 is CSARSEQYF. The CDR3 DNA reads TGCAGTGCTAGGAGCGAGCAGTACTTC.

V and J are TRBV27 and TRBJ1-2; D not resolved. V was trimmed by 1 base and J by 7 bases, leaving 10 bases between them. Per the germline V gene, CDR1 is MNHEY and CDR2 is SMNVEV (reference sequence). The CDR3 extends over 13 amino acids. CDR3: CASSLFAGSGYTF. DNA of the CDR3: TGTGCCAGCAGTTTATTTGCGGGGAGTGGCTACACCTTC.

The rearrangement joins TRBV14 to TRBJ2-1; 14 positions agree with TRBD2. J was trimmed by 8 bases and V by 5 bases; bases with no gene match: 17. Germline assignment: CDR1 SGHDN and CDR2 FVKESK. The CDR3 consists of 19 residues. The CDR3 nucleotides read TGTGCCAGCAGCACAGAGCCGGGACTAGCGGGAGTTAATCGGGATGAGCAGTTCTTC. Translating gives CASSTEPGLAGVNRDEQFF.

The CDR3 DNA reads as TGTGCCAGCAGTCCAGGGATGCGGGAGCAGTACTTC. This gives the protein CASSPGMREQYF. The rearrangement uses TRBV28 and TRBJ2-7; D may be TRBD1 (5 bases). Germline V CDR1 and CDR2: MDHEN, SYDVKM. CDR3 length equals 12 residues. V was clipped by 5 bases and J by 7 bases, with 12 bases between them.

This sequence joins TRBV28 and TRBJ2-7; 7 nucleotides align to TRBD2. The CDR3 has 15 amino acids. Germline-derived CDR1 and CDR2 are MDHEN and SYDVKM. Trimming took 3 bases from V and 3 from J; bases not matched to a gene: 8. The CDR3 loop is CASSFSAGANYEQYF. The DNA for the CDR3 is TGTGCCAGCAGTTTCTCGGCGGGAGCGAACTACGAGCAGTACTTC.

The CDR3 DNA follows: TGCAGCGTTGAGGTGGGCACCGGGGAGCTGTTTTTT. It yields the protein CSVEVGTGELFF. The chain recombines TRBV29-1 with TRBJ2-2; no clear D. Trimming pared 3 bases from V and 4 bases from J, leaving 6 bases between. Per germline, CDR1 SQVTM and CDR2 ANQGSEA. The CDR3 length is 12 residues.

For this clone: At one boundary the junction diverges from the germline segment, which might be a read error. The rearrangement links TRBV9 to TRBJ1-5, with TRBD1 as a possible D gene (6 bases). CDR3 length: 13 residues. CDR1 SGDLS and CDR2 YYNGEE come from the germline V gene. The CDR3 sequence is CASSRGSNQPQHF. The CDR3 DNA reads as TGTGCTAGCAGCAGGGGTAGCAATCAGCCCCAGCATTTT.

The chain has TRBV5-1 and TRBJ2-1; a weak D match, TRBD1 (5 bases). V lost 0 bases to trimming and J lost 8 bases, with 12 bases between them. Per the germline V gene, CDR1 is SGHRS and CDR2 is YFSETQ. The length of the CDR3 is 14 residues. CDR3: CASSLVGDLDEQFF. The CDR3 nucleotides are TGCGCCAGCAGCTTGGTAGGGGATCTAGATGAGCAGTTCTTC.

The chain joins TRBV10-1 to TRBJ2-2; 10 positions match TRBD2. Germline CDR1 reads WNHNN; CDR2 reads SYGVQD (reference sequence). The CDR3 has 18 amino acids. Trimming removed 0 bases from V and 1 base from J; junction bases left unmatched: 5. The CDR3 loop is CASSESGLAGVNTGELFF. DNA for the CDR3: TGCGCCAGCAGTGAGTCGGGGCTAGCGGGAGTGAACACCGGGGAGCTGTTTTTT.